This TCR beta chain comes out of a study of shared clonotypes between healthy human individuals (dated by TCRdb to about 2020). Regarding the complete study: The cohort included a few men and a couple of women between 18 and 49 years of age. To estimate repertoire size and how much clonotype sharing occurs between individuals, the study deeply sequenced the blood TCR repertoires of five or six healthy adults. Leukapheresis yielded between about 0.85 and 9 billion PBMCs per donor. For each donor, CD4 naive and CD4 memory were each given three plates, CD8 naive was given two plates, and CD8 memory was given one plate. Libraries were prepared and TCR repertoires were sequenced by different laboratories using diverse techniques, in order to increase sequencing depth and limit assay-specific biases. What the study reported, not specific to this receptor: Because the study included a small number of donors, the genetic and exposure-history diversity represented was limited. Only blood was sampled, and tissue TCR repertoires likely differ from those in blood. Pairwise subsampling indicated that sequencing depth was expected to affect the degree of clonotype sharing among donors. Approximately 4.8% of naive CD4, 3.5% of naive CD8, 2% to 2.5% of memory CD4, and 0.35% to 0.4% of memory CD8 clonotypes were shared across a handful of donors. Clonotypes shared by all four sorted-subset donors showed higher generation probabilities than non-shared clonotypes. Incomplete sequencing was indicated by rarefaction of sorted-subset datasets, despite the large sequencing depth. Larger estimated clonotype richness was generally found for naive subsets than for memory subsets.

Using the deep immunoSEQ assay, TCR CDR3 regions were amplified from genomic DNA by multiplex PCR. Extracted genomic DNA from each cell subset was distributed evenly across all wells of several immunoSEQ 96-well plates, and each plate was treated as a replicate. For sorted subsets, each replicate PCR was loaded with approximately 200 ng genomic DNA, equivalent to 25,000 to 35,000 T cell genomes. The purified libraries were quantified using a Qubit 3.0 fluorometer, sized with a Bioanalyzer 2100, and then quantified again using the KAPA Library Quantification kit. A separate single-read 150-cycle Illumina NextSeq 550 flow cell was used to sequence each immunoSEQ 96-well plate. The paper's data handling went like this. The immunoSEQ output contained only junctional sequences without quality scores, so filtering could not match that applied to full-length reads. Sequences were annotated with PyIR, a Python wrapper for IgBLAST v1.9, and V/J genes and CDR3 were assigned using IMGT germline references. Reads were removed for weak V/J assignments (E-value above 1e-6), missing CDR3, stop codons, out-of-frame junctions, or ambiguous translated residues. V3J clonotypes were defined by identical inferred V gene, J gene, and CDR3 amino acid sequence. The percentage overlap between two repertoires was calculated by dividing the number of shared unique clonotypes by the size of the smaller repertoire. Richness of each repertoire was evaluated using RTK rarefaction, the Chao1 estimator, and Recon v2.1 estimates of unobserved clonotypes. OLGA was used to compute generation probabilities for all TCRbeta clonotypes that the gDNA method yielded from a handful of donors. Here the immuneACCESS table is served through TCRdb, limited to in-frame sequences with V and J called. Missing clones are a known gap in these copies; in checked studies unresolved V genes cover under half, and the rest lacks a known reason. D and trimming were read from the DNA, whereas the V and J calls and clone size are those reported in that table. The sample data list some 1,100,000 clones, and more than 75% of these were observed just once. The ten biggest clones cover about 0.52% of the sample.

A word on this clone: It lacks a known antigen. The sample holds no much larger clone one base away, and base qualities are not on file.

The donors were healthy, HIV-negative adults with no recently reported acute infections or vaccinations. All donors were Caucasian adults living in Nashville, Tennessee, USA. Magnetic negative selection was used to enrich CD4+ T cells, after which naive cells were positively selected on CD45RA and the negative fraction became the memory subset. After blood collection by leukapheresis, PBMCs were isolated using Ficoll-Histopaque density gradient centrifugation and then cryopreserved in the vapor phase of liquid nitrogen. Analytical flow cytometry was used to check the purity and quantity of every magnetically sorted T cell population. Genomic DNA was isolated from every sorted fraction and measured by UV absorbance on a Nanodrop 2000c. The CDR3, cysteine through phenylalanine, is 13 amino acids long. The read is trimmed to its CDR3 DNA, 39 bases read in frame from base 1. V is cut by 5 bases and J by 4 bases, and the space between the germline ends is 12 bases. As encoded in the germline V gene, CDR1 is SGHTS while CDR2 is YDEGEE.

The receptor was isolated from a man between 18 and 35 years old in good health. Some clones in this sample may be carry-over from other donors' samples. Material: memory CD4+ T cells from PBMCs. The cell subset or site label, read with the paper, signifies: CD45RA-negative fraction. The sequence links TRBV5-8 to TRBJ1-2; no D gene is confidently identified. CDR3 reads: CASSGTEFYGYTF. The DNA sequence reads TGTGCCAGCAGTGGTACAGAATTCTATGGCTACACCTTC. Where the CDR3 stops, the reference TRBV5-8 and TRBJ1-2 genes take over; the full variable domain is EAGVTQSPTHLIKTRGQQATLRCSPISGHTSVYWYQQALGLGLQFLLWYDEGEERNRGNFPPRFSGRQFPNYSSELNVNALELEDSALYLCASSGTEFYGYTFGSGTRLTVV.